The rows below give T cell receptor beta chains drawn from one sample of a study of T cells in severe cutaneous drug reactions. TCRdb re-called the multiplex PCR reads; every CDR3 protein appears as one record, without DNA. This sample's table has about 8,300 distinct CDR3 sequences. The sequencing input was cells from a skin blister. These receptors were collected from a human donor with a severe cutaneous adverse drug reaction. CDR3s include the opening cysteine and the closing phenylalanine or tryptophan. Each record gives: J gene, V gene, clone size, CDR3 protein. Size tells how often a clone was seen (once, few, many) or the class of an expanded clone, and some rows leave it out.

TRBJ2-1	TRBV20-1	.	CSALTLAGGGEQFF
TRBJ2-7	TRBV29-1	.	CSGGEGPYEQYF
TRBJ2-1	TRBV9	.	CASSGSGASVRGDYNEQFF
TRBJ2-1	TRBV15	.	CATSRDRSDNEQFF
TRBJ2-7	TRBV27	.	CASTPLDKPYEQYF
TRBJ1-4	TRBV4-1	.	CASSQPFHGTNEKLFF
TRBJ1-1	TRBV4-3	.	CASSQGEGGWSTEAFF
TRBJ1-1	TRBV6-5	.	CASSYSILFGQAFF
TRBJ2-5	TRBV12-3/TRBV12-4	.	CASSLMGGAETQYF
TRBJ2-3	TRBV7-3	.	CASSLSGAQDTQYF
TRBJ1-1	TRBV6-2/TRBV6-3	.	CASSYSAPDDEAFF
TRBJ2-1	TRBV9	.	CASSVRGEGYNEQFF
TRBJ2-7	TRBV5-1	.	CASSLDGGSISYEQYF
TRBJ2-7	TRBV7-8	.	CASSPSSGSFYEQYF
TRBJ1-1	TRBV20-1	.	CSALGQGGSTEAFF
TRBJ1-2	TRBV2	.	CASSGGGTVPNYGYTF
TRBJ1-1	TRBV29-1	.	CSVPGQGNTEAFF
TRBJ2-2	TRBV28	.	CASRYSHTGELFF
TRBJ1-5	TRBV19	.	CASNFRTGQPQHF
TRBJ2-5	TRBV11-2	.	CASSSLEETQYF
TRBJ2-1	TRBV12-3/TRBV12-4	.	CASSLTGSSQFF
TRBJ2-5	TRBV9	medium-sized	CASSVGSVETQYF
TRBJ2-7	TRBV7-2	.	CASSLLIGPPIHEQYF
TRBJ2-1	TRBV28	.	CASSSLTSRVEQFF
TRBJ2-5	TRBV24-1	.	CATSDSTAEETQYF
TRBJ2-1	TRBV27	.	CASSPLPGVAVKNEQFF
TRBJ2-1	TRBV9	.	CASSVDSSGRIYEQFF
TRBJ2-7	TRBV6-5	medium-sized	CASSTPKLAGAYEQYF
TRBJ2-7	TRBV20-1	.	CSASHGQGFREQYF
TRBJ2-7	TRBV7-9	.	CASSPTGLDSYEQYF
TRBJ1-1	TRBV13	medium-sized	CASSLGSSEAFF
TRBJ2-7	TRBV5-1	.	CASTGTESYEQYF
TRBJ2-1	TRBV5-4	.	CASKKLGRGTYNEQFF
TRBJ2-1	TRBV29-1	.	CSVEGLQGGLYNEQFF
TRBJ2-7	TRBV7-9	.	CASTLGDYEQYF
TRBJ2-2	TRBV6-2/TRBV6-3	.	CASSYLAGSTGELFF
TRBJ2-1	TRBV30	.	CAWRGPGTSGIYDEQFF
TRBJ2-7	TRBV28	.	CASTGQGLWEQYF
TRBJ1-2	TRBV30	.	CAWIGSLGYGYTF
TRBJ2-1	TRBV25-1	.	CASSEVIYNEQFF
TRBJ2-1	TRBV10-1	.	CASSLDTNEQFF
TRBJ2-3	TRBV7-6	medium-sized	CASSPSPSSTDTQYF
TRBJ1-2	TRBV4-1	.	CASSQVPGSNYGYTF
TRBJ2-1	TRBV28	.	CASSLGLSSSYNEQFF
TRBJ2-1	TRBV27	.	CASSSIPYNEQFF
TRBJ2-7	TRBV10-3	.	CAISLLRHGTGDPYEQYF
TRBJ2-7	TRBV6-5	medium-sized	CASSSLPGQGKEQYF
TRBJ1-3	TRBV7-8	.	CASSFLRGGPGNTIYF
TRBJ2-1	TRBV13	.	CASSLGLAGVLNEQFF
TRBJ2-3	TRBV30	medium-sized	CAWKAGPSTDTQYF
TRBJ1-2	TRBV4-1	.	CASSQVFRGLQGYGYTF